This entry features one TCR beta chain sequence. Its antigen is still unknown. The data derive from a study of regulatory T cells in long-lasting Graves disease. Study-wide points: Persistent disease showed a preference for TRBV28, TRBJ1-2 and TRBJ2-5.

Germline V gene sequence: CDR1 MNHNS, CDR2 SASEGT. The CDR3 contains 14 residues. Trimming removed 6 bases from V and 0 bases from J, with 9 bases in between. Time point reported: persistent/refractory GD, antithyroid drugs over 5 years with positive TRAb. Following extraction of RNA from PBMCs, that RNA was used to make the TCR library. With iRepertoire HTBI primers and Arm-PCR of CDR3 regions, TCR beta libraries were built. TCRdb itself ran the multiplex PCR reads through MiXCR, one entry per CDR3 protein. The data show 500,000 to 800,000 distinct CDR3 sequences, 25% to 30% seen once. The sequence was collected from a female donor with Graves disease. This chain uses TRBV6-1 with TRBJ1-3; D is uncertain. The source was peripheral blood mononuclear cells (PBMCs), collected when the disease was refractory, from a patient treated with antithyroid drugs. The CDR3 loop is CASREPSSGNTIYF. CDR3 nucleotides: TGTGCCAGCAGAGAACCGAGCTCTGGAAACACCATATATTTT.